The entry below gives a single TCR beta chain sequence along with its context. The sample originates from a study of blood T cell repertoires in COVID-19. Looking at the study overall: Some COVID-19 samples were acute and others convalescent; all came from the United States, Italy and Spain. T cells, B-cell-depleted T cells, or PBMCs supplied cDNA or gDNA.

This CDR3 comprises 15 residues. The germline gives CDR1 LNHDA, CDR2 SQIVND (reference sequence). V was shortened by 3 bases and J by 4 bases, with 15 bases between the two germline ends. Profiled with immunoSEQ multiplex PCR; TCRdb holds only in-frame clones, not every one. This table holds roughly 120,000 clones, roughly four fifths found once. Sample: peripheral blood. The gene calls are TRBV19 and TRBJ1-2; D is unresolved. This TCR was recovered from a middle-aged man with acute or convalescent COVID-19. The CDR3 is CASSIRSGSGYGYTF. CDR3 DNA: TGTGCCAGTAGTATTCGGTCAGGCTCCGGCTATGGCTACACCTTC. Using reference TRBV19 and TRBJ1-2 for the parts outside the CDR3, the full variable domain is DGGITQSPKYLFRKEGQNVTLSCEQNLNHDAMYWYRQDPGQGLRLIYYSQIVNDFQKGDIAEGYSVSREKKESFPLTVTSAQKNPTAFYLCASSIRSGSGYGYTFGSGTRLTVV.